Following are 13 T cell receptor beta chains from one sample sequenced in a study of shared clonotypes between healthy human individuals. Clones were read by immunoSEQ multiplex PCR, and TCRdb kept only the in-frame ones, dropping some. The sample holds millions of clones, more than 80% seen once. The sample consisted of naive CD4+ T cells sorted from blood. The subset denotes: CD45RA+ positively selected. These TCRs come from a young man in good health.

The chain combines TRBV28 with TRBJ1-6; D uncertain. Germline CDR1 is MDHEN and CDR2 is SYDVKM. CDR3 size: 15 residues. The V end was cut by 6 bases, the J end by 8 bases, with 17 bases between. CDR3 loop: CASSLPGTQDSPLHF. Written as DNA, the CDR3 is TGTGCCAGCAGCCTTCCGGGCACCCAGGATTCACCCCTCCACTTT.

The chain is built from TRBV30 and TRBJ2-7, with 9 bases lining up with TRBD2. There are 18 residues in the CDR3. In germline, CDR1 is GTSNPN, CDR2 SVGIG (reference sequence). With 5 bases clipped from V and 0 bases from J, the junction kept 17 bases outside the gene matches. The CDR3 reads CAWSGGLAFAKSSYEQYF. In DNA form, the CDR3 reads TGTGCCTGGTCGGGCGGACTAGCGTTCGCAAAGAGCTCCTACGAGCAGTACTTC. Full variable domain (remainder filled in from reference TRBV30 and TRBJ2-7): SQTIHQWPATLVQPVGSPLSLECTVEGTSNPNLYWYRQAAGRGLQLLFYSVGIGQISSEVPQNLSASRPQDRQFILSSKKLLLSDSGFYLCAWSGGLAFAKSSYEQYFGPGTRLTVT.

The CDR3 is CASRAMLSVYGYTF. CDR3 coding DNA: TGTGCCAGCAGAGCCATGCTCTCTGTCTATGGCTACACCTTC. The J gene is TRBJ1-2, the V gene TRBV6-1, with D unresolved. Per the germline V gene, CDR1 is MNHNS and CDR2 is SASEGT. The germline V and J ends were trimmed by 6 bases and 4 bases, with 15 bases remaining between them. There are 14 residues in the CDR3.

V gene TRBV2 combines with J gene TRBJ1-5; no clear D gene. The V and J ends lost 7 bases and 0 bases respectively, with 16 bases between them. This CDR3 has 16 amino acids. Germline CDR1 and CDR2: SNHLY and FYNNEI. The CDR3 nucleotides read TGTGCCAGCACATTATCGTGGCAGAGTAGCAATCAGCCCCAGCATTTT. Translation gives CASTLSWQSSNQPQHF.

In regard to this clone: In the same sample, other DNA sequences code for this CDR3. The J gene is TRBJ2-1, the V gene TRBV27; D not certain. The V gene lost 3 bases and the J gene lost 0 bases, with 6 bases spanning the gap. Germline lookup yields CDR1 MNHEY and CDR2 SMNVEV (reference sequence). The length of the CDR3 is 14 residues. The DNA of the CDR3 is TGTGCCAGCAGTTTCTTACTCTCCTACAATGAGCAGTTCTTC. Translation gives CASSFLLSYNEQFF.

The J gene is TRBJ1-1, the V gene TRBV10-1; 9 bases map to TRBD1. The V and J ends lost 3 bases and 3 bases, in that order; junction bases with no gene match: 5. The V gene's germline CDR1 is WNHNN and CDR2 SYGVQD (reference sequence). CDR3 length: 15 residues. The CDR3 DNA reads TGCGCCAGCAGTGAAGGACAGGGGAAAGACACTGAAGCTTTCTTT. It translates to CASSEGQGKDTEAFF.

The chain uses TRBV5-4 and TRBJ1-4; D is possibly TRBD1 (6 bases). This CDR3 is 15 amino acids long. V was cut by 4 bases and J by 6 bases, with 16 bases left in between. Germline assignment: CDR1 SGHNT and CDR2 YYREEE (reference sequence). As DNA, the CDR3 is TGTGCCAGCAGCGGGTCGGGGGCGGCAGATGAAAAACTGTTTTTT. Its protein product is CASSGSGAADEKLFF. The variable domain in full, completed from reference TRBV5-4 and TRBJ1-4, reads ETGVTQSPTHLIKTRGQQVTLRCSSQSGHNTVSWYQQALGQGPQFIFQYYREEENGRGNFPPRFSGLQFPNYSSELNVNALELDDSALYLCASSGSGAADEKLFFGSGTQLSVL.

As concerns this clone: This may be a read error: a much more frequent sequence differs by one nucleotide. This chain links TRBV7-3 with TRBJ1-1; the D is unclear. CDR1 and CDR2 from the germline V gene are SGHTA and FQGTGA. The CDR3 length is 13 residues. V was clipped by 2 bases and J by 1 base, with 5 bases between them. DNA for the CDR3: TGTGCCAGCAGCTTAGTACAGAACACTGAAGCTTTCTTT. Protein sequence: CASSLVQNTEAFF.

The chain recombines TRBV5-5 with TRBJ1-5, with D possibly being TRBD1 (5 bases). V lost 4 bases and J 5 bases, leaving 13 bases between the germline ends. CDR1 is SGHKS, CDR2 YYEKEE, per germline (reference sequence). The CDR3 spans 14 residues. The CDR3 loop reads CASSRDWGDQPQHF. DNA for the CDR3: TGTGCCAGCAGCCGCGATTGGGGGGATCAGCCCCAGCATTTT.

V usage is TRBV19 and J usage is TRBJ2-3, with 11 bases that match TRBD2. Germline CDR1 is LNHDA and CDR2 is SQIVND (reference sequence). J lost 3 bases, V lost 8 bases, and 4 bases had no gene match. This CDR3 is 14 amino acids long. The CDR3 protein is CASRRLAGTDTQYF. In nucleotides, the CDR3 is TGTGCCAGTCGAAGACTAGCGGGAACAGATACGCAGTATTTT.

The J gene is TRBJ1-3, the V gene TRBV27, with D possibly matching TRBD1 (5 bases). Germline lookup yields CDR1 MNHEY and CDR2 SMNVEV (reference sequence). With 8 bases removed from V and 0 bases from J, the gap between germline ends came to 23 bases. The CDR3 length is 18 residues. The DNA of the CDR3 is TGTGCCAGCTATGGATGGGGGGGGGACTCAAGCTCTGGAAACACCATATATTTT. Encoded protein: CASYGWGGDSSSGNTIYF.

This clone appeared once. This chain uses TRBV11-2 with TRBJ2-7, with 8 bases fitting TRBD1. This CDR3 contains 19 residues. The V gene end was trimmed by 5 bases and the J gene end by 1 base; junction bases not matched to a gene: 19. Germline V gene sequence: CDR1 SGHAT, CDR2 FQNNGV. CDR3: CASSPTGQAFPSVSYEQYF. The CDR3 bases are TGTGCCAGCAGCCCCACGGGACAGGCGTTTCCTAGTGTTTCCTACGAGCAGTACTTC.

V and J are TRBV14 and TRBJ2-7, with a tentative D call TRBD1 (5 bases). CDR3 length equals 17 residues. From germline, CDR1 is SGHDN and CDR2 FVKESK. V lost 1 base and J lost 3, with 19 bases in between. CDR3: CASSQVSRSSGIYEQYF. CDR3 in DNA: TGTGCCAGCAGCCAAGTAAGTCGGTCGTCAGGGATCTACGAGCAGTACTTC.